This is a list of T cell receptor beta chains from one sample in a study of blood T cells in healthy people across ages. TCRdb ran MiXCR on the 5' RACE reads and lists one entry per CDR3 protein. The profile shows 2 million or so distinct CDR3 sequences, about 49% of them singletons. The specimen sequenced was blood. Receptor source: a middle-aged woman in good health. The CDR3 runs from the conserved cysteine through the conserved F or W. Each record gives: D gene, V gene, clone size, J gene, CDR3 DNA, CDR3 protein. D genes are given only for firm matches. Clone size is not always given. Where it is, it says once, few, many or a class for expanded clones.

>TRBD2|TRBV29-1|NA|TRBJ2-2
TGCAGCGTTCAGCAGGGCGGGGGTACCGGGGAGCTGTTTTTT
CSVQQGGGTGELFF
>NA|TRBV28|NA|TRBJ2-5
TGTGCCAGCAGTCCTCAGGGGAGTGGGCAGTACTTC
CASSPQGSGQYF
>TRBD1|TRBV28|NA|TRBJ1-4
TGTGCCAGCAGTTCATGGCAGGGGGATAATGAAAAACTGTTTTTT
CASSSWQGDNEKLFF
>NA|TRBV7-2|few|TRBJ2-3
TGTGCCATCACTTCCTCCGGGGATACGCAGTATTTT
CAITSSGDTQYF
>TRBD1|TRBV6-2/TRBV6-3|NA|TRBJ1-5
TGTGCCAGCAGTGCTCCGGGACAGGGAATTAGCAATCAGCCCCAGCATTTT
CASSAPGQGISNQPQHF
>TRBD2|TRBV27|NA|TRBJ2-1
TGTGCCAGCAATTTAGCGGGGGGCCTGTACAATGAGCAGTTCTTC
CASNLAGGLYNEQFF
>TRBD2|TRBV5-5|NA|TRBJ2-3
TGTGCCAGCAGCTTGGTTCCTAGCGGCCTTCAGACAGATACGCAGTATTTT
CASSLVPSGLQTDTQYF
>TRBD2|TRBV12-3/TRBV12-4|NA|TRBJ2-5
TGCGCCAGCAGCCCTCTAGCGGGGGGGCCTGAGCAGTACTTC
CASSPLAGGPEQYF
>NA|TRBV12-3/TRBV12-4|NA|TRBJ1-2
TGTGCCAGCAGTGCCTCGACAGCTAACTATGGCTACACCTTC
CASSASTANYGYTF
>NA|TRBV7-9|few|TRBJ2-3
TGTGCCAGCAGCTTCGGGGTGCAAGATACGCAGTATTTT
CASSFGVQDTQYF
>NA|TRBV13|many|TRBJ1-1
TGTGCCAGCAGCTTTAGGGGGATGAACACTGAAGCTTTCTTT
CASSFRGMNTEAFF
>NA|TRBV6-5|once|TRBJ2-3
TGTGCCAGCAGTTCCCCATCTCGGGACATTTATTTGGATACGCAGTATTTT
CASSSPSRDIYLDTQYF
>TRBD1|TRBV20-1|NA|TRBJ2-5
TGCAGTGCTAGGGACAGGGTGGACCAAGAGACCCAGTACTTC
CSARDRVDQETQYF
>TRBD1|TRBV15|NA|TRBJ2-5
TGTGCCACCAGCAGAGATAGGACAGGGGCAGAGACCCAGTACTTC
CATSRDRTGAETQYF
>NA|TRBV4-3|few|TRBJ2-3
TGCGCCAGCAGCCCTAGAGTACTCCCCACAGATACGCAGTATTTT
CASSPRVLPTDTQYF